The clone carrying this TCR beta chain was detected once. CDR3 length: 17 residues. Germline trimming cut 5 bases from V and 6 bases from J; bases unmatched to any gene: 17. Germline CDR1 is SGHDT and CDR2 is YYEEEE. These data originate in a study of blood T cell repertoires in COVID-19. Study context: Sources were T cells, B-cell-depleted T cells, or PBMCs; the material itself was cDNA or gDNA.

The method was immunoSEQ multiplex PCR; TCRdb's version includes in-frame clones alone and lacks a portion of them. Among 450,000 or so clones, approximately 90% were seen once, and the ten largest hold about 0.91%. Material for sequencing was peripheral blood. The chain employs TRBV5-6 and TRBJ2-1; TRBD2 aligns across 7 bases. The clonotype originates from a man between 18 and 29 years old with COVID-19, enrolled during active disease. CDR3 amino acids: CASSPTPAGRLSNEQFF. The CDR3 DNA is TGTGCCAGCAGTCCCACCCCAGCGGGACGCCTCAGCAATGAGCAGTTCTTC.